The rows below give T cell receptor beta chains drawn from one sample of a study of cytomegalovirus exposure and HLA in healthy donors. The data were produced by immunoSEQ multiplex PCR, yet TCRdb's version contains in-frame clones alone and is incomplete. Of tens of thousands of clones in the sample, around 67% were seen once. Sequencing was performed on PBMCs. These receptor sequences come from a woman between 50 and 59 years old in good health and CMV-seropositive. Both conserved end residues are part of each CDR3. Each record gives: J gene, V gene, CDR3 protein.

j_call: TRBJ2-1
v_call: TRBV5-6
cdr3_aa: CASSLALAGLTEQFF

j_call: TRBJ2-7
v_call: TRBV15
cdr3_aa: CATSSDAGRGYEQYF

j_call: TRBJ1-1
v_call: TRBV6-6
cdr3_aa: CASSYSTGSNTEAFF

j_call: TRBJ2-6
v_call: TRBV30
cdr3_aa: CAWTRDYFSSSGANVLTF

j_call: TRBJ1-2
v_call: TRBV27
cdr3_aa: CASRAGGNYGYTF

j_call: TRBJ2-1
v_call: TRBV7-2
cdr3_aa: CASSLLAQSQGNEQFF

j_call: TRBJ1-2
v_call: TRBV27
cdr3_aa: CASSLSGGGNGYTF

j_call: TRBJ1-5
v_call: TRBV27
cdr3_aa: CASSSTAGGHQPQHF

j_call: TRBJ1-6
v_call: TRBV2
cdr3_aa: CASRRQGLNSPLHF

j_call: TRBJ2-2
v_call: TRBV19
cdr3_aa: CASRGGWELFF

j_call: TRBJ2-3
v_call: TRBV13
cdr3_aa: CASSLGRGDTQYF

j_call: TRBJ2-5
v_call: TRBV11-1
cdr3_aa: CASSSRTSGAWETQYF

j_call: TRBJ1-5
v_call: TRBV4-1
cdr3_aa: CASSHQGEGQPQHF

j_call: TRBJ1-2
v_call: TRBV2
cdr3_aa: CASRKQGFNYGYTF

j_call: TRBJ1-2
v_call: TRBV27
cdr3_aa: CASSSLQENYGYTF

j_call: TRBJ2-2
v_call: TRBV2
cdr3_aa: CASRSYLNTGELFF

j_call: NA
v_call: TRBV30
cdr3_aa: CAWKASGRIYEQYF

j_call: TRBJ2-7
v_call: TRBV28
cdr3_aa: CASRPSLAGAYEQYF

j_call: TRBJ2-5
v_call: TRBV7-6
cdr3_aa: CASSPKAGGLETQYF

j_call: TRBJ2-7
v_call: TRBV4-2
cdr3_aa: CASSQASGASYEQYF

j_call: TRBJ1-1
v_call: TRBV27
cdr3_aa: CAMRGGGGRRTEAFF

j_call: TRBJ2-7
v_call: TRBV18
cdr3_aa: CASSRGQGAYEQYF

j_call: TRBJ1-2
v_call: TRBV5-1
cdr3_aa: CASSSNRVGYTF

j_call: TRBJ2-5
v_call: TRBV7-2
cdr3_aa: CASSPGYGGSQETQYF

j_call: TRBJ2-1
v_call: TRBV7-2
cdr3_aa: CASRVTSGGYNEQFF

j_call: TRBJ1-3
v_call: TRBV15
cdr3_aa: CATSRIRGGTGNTIYF

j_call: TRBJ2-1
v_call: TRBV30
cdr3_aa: CAWEGAENEQFF

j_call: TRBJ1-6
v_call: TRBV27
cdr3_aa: CASSLSHPGQGGSPLHF

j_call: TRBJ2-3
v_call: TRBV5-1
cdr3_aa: CASSPQGVSGSTDTQYF

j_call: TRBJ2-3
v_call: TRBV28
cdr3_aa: CASSSPPPGQGKTDTQYF

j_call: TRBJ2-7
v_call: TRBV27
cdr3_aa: CASSLLTARGYEQYF